These T cell receptor beta chains were read from a single sample in a study of T cell repertoires in MIS-A myocarditis. The protocol was immunoSEQ multiplex PCR, while the TCRdb copy is restricted to in-frame clones and leaves out a portion. In the table there are about 11,000 clones, about 80% of which are singletons. What was sequenced was right ventricle heart tissue obtained at autopsy. These receptors all come from a man aged 18-30 years with fulminant myocarditis from multisystem inflammatory syndrome in adults (MIS-A) after COVID-19. Both conserved end residues are part of each CDR3. Fields, in order: V gene, clone size, J gene, D gene, CDR3 DNA, CDR3 protein. D genes are given only for firm matches. Clone size appears in some rows only: once, few, many, or a class for an expanded clone.

>TRBV9|.|TRBJ1-2|.
TGTGCCAGCAGCTTTGGGACGGTCGTCGGCTACACCTTC
CASSFGTVVGYTF
>TRBV19|once|TRBJ1-1|.
TGTGCCAGTAGTCTTCGGGGTAGCGCTGAAGCTTTCTTT
CASSLRGSAEAFF
>TRBV24-1|.|TRBJ2-7|.
TGTGCCACCAGTAAAGGCCGTTACTACGAGCAGTACTTC
CATSKGRYYEQYF
>TRBV29-1|.|TRBJ1-4|.
TGCAGCGTTTACCTGGGCAGGGAGGACGAAAAACTGTTTTTT
CSVYLGREDEKLFF
>TRBV10-2|.|TRBJ1-1|.
TGCGCCAGCAGTCGTTCTCTTAGTGTGAACACTGAAGCTTTCTTT
CASSRSLSVNTEAFF
>TRBV19|.|TRBJ1-5|.
TGTGCCAGTAGTATGGGCAATCAGCCCCAGCATTTT
CASSMGNQPQHF
>TRBV29-1|.|TRBJ1-2|TRBD1
TGCAGCGGTCGAGTCCGGACAGGGGGTTCCGACTATGGCTACACCTTC
CSGRVRTGGSDYGYTF
>TRBV14|.|TRBJ2-5|.
TGTGCCAGCAGCCAAGACGGAAGAGGGGCCCAGTACTTC
CASSQDGRGAQYF
>TRBV29-1|.|TRBJ1-1|.
TGCAGCGGGGTCTGGGGGGAAGGCACTGAAGCTTTCTTT
CSGVWGEGTEAFF
>TRBV4-3|.|TRBJ1-5|.
TGCGCCAGCAGCCAAGATTTAACGGTTTACCGGGCCCAGCATTTT
CASSQDLTVYRAQHF
>TRBV11-3|.|TRBJ2-1|TRBD1
TGTGCCAGCAGCGGGGGACAGCTCTACAATGAGCAGTTCTTC
CASSGGQLYNEQFF
>TRBV3-1/TRBV3-2|.|TRBJ1-2|TRBD1
TGTGCCAGCAGCCCGAGACCCGGACAGGCTATTTCACTCTTT
CASSPRPGQAISLF
>TRBV7-9|.|TRBJ1-2|.
TGTGCCAGCAGCTTAGCAAATCATCCGGGATCCCTCTATGGCTACACCTTC
CASSLANHPGSLYGYTF
>TRBV27|.|TRBJ2-7|.
TGTGCCAGCGGGAGGACTTTCTACGAGCAGTACTTC
CASGRTFYEQYF
>TRBV6-6|.|TRBJ2-3|TRBD2
TGTGCCAACAGTTACGTATCGGGGGGGGATACGCAGTATTTT
CANSYVSGGDTQYF
>TRBV3-1/TRBV3-2|.|TRBJ1-1|.
TGTGCCAGCAGCGCAAAGGCGAACCCGATCTCGAACACTGAAGCTTTCTTT
CASSAKANPISNTEAFF
>TRBV6-1|.|TRBJ1-2|.
TGTGCCAGCAGTGAACCCCAATTGGGGTATGGCTACACCTTC
CASSEPQLGYGYTF
>TRBV2|.|TRBJ2-1|TRBD2
TGTGCCAGCAGTGAATTTGGCGGGAGGGGTATCTTC
CASSEFGGRGIF
>TRBV11-2|.|TRBJ1-5|.
TGTGCCAGCAGCTTATTGGGTGGGAATCAGCCCCAGCATTTT
CASSLLGGNQPQHF
>TRBV10-3|.|TRBJ1-1|.
TGTGCCATCAGTGCGGGGGACACTGAAGCTTTCTTT
CAISAGDTEAFF